The sequence of this T cell receptor beta chain was determined in a study of CD4 T cells in relation to SARS-CoV-2 and coronaviruses. The V end lost 4 bases, the J end lost 0 bases, and 5 bases lay between the germline ends. CDR1 and CDR2 from the germline V gene are SGHAT and FQDESV (reference sequence). The CDR3 runs to 13 residues. CD4+ T cells from unexposed donors were obtained before the COVID-19 pandemic (2011-2018). Generated by immunoSEQ multiplex PCR, the TCRdb table keeps only in-frame clones and is missing some. The repertoire has about 59,000 clones, 86% of them found once; the top ten carry around 1.5%.

This sequence was found in a human donor in good health. Input material: memory CD4+ T cells from PBMCs. The V call is TRBV11-1, the J call TRBJ2-3, with a tentative D call TRBD1 (5 bases). The CDR3 here is CASSWGSTDTQYF. The CDR3 DNA reads TGTGCCAGCAGCTGGGGCAGCACAGATACGCAGTATTTT.